This is a list of T cell receptor beta chains from one sample in a study of technical replicates of blood from several donors. Assay used: immunoSEQ multiplex PCR; TCRdb lists only in-frame clones, some missing. The table has roughly 60,000 clones, 91% seen once; the top ten hold about 3.8%. The specimen sequenced was PBMCs. These receptor sequences come from a human donor in good health. Some clones in this sample may be carry-over from other donors' samples. Each CDR3 is given with its conserved first and last residue. A D gene is named only where the DNA matches it firmly. Expanded clones get a size class; other rows say once, few or many, or leave the size out.

-	-	TRBV28	TRBJ1-5	CAVAGDAGNQPQHF	TGTGCCGTCGCGGGGGATGCGGGCAATCAGCCCCAGCATTTT
-	-	TRBV4-1	TRBJ2-7	CASSPYVNYEQYF	TGCGCCAGCAGCCCGTATGTAAACTACGAGCAGTACTTC
-	TRBD2	TRBV5-1	TRBJ2-7	CASSPPTSGRPHEQYF	TGCGCCAGCAGCCCCCCGACTAGCGGGAGACCCCACGAGCAGTACTTC
-	-	TRBV7-2	TRBJ2-1	CASSFRAGLGNEQFF	TGTGCCAGCAGCTTTCGCGCAGGGTTAGGCAATGAGCAGTTCTTC
-	-	TRBV19	TRBJ1-6	CASSMSGRGSPLHF	TGTGCCAGTAGTATGTCAGGGAGGGGTTCACCCCTCCACTTT
-	-	TRBV19	TRBJ1-5	CASSMISGRVGNQPQHF	TGTGCCAGTAGTATGATTTCGGGCAGGGTAGGCAATCAGCCCCAGCATTTT
-	TRBD2	TRBV5-1	TRBJ2-5	CASATGTSGGRRETQYF	TGCGCCAGCGCTACCGGGACTAGCGGGGGTCGGCGGGAGACCCAGTACTTC
-	TRBD1	TRBV12-5	TRBJ1-5	CASGLVSTGGGNQPQHF	TGTGCTAGTGGTTTGGTATCGACAGGGGGCGGCAATCAGCCCCAGCATTTT
-	TRBD2	TRBV5-6	TRBJ2-3	CASSPSGSTDTQYF	TGTGCCAGCAGCCCTAGCGGGAGCACAGATACGCAGTATTTT
-	TRBD2	TRBV7-3	TRBJ2-1	CASSLGLAGALNEQFF	TGTGCCAGCAGCTTAGGACTAGCGGGAGCGCTCAATGAGCAGTTCTTC
-	-	TRBV11-3	TRBJ1-1	CASSQGGLMNTEAFF	TGTGCCAGCAGCCAGGGAGGGTTGATGAACACTGAAGCTTTCTTT
once	-	TRBV10-3	TRBJ2-7	CAIRRTEVYEQYF	TGTGCCATCAGAAGGACAGAAGTCTACGAGCAGTACTTC
-	TRBD2	TRBV6-1	TRBJ2-3	CASSEPASGRAKDTQYF	TGTGCCAGCAGTGAACCGGCTAGCGGGAGGGCCAAAGATACGCAGTATTTT
-	-	TRBV30	TRBJ2-1	CAWSGVESVPRFF	TGTGCCTGGAGTGGAGTCGAGTCGGTCCCGCGGTTCTTC
-	TRBD1	TRBV6-5	TRBJ1-1	CASSWAGQGLNTEAFF	TGTGCCAGCAGTTGGGCGGGACAGGGGTTGAACACTGAAGCTTTCTTT
-	-	TRBV11-2	TRBJ1-3	CASSLSLGNTIYF	TGTGCCAGCAGCTTATCCCTTGGAAACACCATATATTTT
once	TRBD1	TRBV9	TRBJ1-1	CASSVTGTGDGEAFF	TGTGCCAGCAGCGTAACCGGGACAGGGGACGGTGAAGCTTTCTTT
-	TRBD2	TRBV9	TRBJ2-7	CASSDKREGPEQYF	TGTGCCAGCAGCGACAAGCGGGAGGGCCCCGAGCAGTACTTC
-	-	TRBV2	TRBJ2-5	CASSPQETQYF	TGTGCCAGCAGCCCCCAGGAGACCCAGTACTTC
-	-	TRBV4-1	TRBJ2-2	CASSQGGQYGELFF	TGCGCCAGCAGCCAAGGTGGGCAATACGGGGAGCTGTTTTTT
-	TRBD1	TRBV25-1	TRBJ1-1	CASSVPGQGFTEAFF	TGTGCCAGCAGTGTGCCGGGACAGGGCTTTACTGAAGCTTTCTTT
-	TRBD2	TRBV7-8	TRBJ2-7	CASSLEASGTYEQYF	TGTGCCAGCAGCTTAGAGGCTAGCGGGACCTACGAGCAGTACTTC
-	TRBD2	TRBV7-3	TRBJ2-2	CASSLTAGLANTGELFF	TGTGCCAGCAGCTTGACTGCTGGACTAGCGAACACCGGGGAGCTGTTTTTT
-	TRBD1	TRBV4-3	TRBJ2-1	CASSQDRGESYNEQFF	TGCGCCAGCAGCCAGGACAGGGGCGAATCCTACAATGAGCAGTTCTTC
-	-	TRBV7-3	TRBJ2-7	CASSLGVGREQYF	TGTGCCAGCAGCTTAGGGGTGGGGAGGGAGCAGTACTTC
once	-	TRBV7-8	TRBJ1-3	CASSLVRGSNTIYF	TGTGCCAGCAGCTTAGTCAGGGGTTCAAACACCATATATTTT
-	-	TRBV11-2	TRBJ2-5	CASSLGAPTQYF	TGTGCCAGCAGCTTAGGGGCTCCTACCCAGTACTTC
-	TRBD2	TRBV7-9	TRBJ2-7	CASSSWTSGREQYF	TGTGCCAGCAGCTCCTGGACTAGCGGGCGCGAGCAGTACTTC
-	-	TRBV6-1	TRBJ2-7	CASTPTTYAYEQYF	TGTGCCAGCACGCCGACGACTTACGCCTACGAGCAGTACTTC
once	-	TRBV29-1	TRBJ2-5	CSADGGLGETQYF	TGCAGCGCTGACGGGGGGCTAGGGGAGACCCAGTACTTC
-	-	TRBV7-3	TRBJ2-2	CASSSSFQPNTGELFF	TGTGCCAGCAGCTCTAGTTTTCAGCCGAACACCGGGGAGCTGTTTTTT
-	TRBD2	TRBV7-8	TRBJ2-1	CASSTSGGPNNEQFF	TGTGCCAGCAGCACCAGCGGGGGGCCAAACAATGAGCAGTTCTTC
-	-	TRBV6-1	TRBJ2-7	CASIEGQGQSYEQYF	TGTGCCAGCATTGAAGGGCAGGGTCAGTCCTACGAGCAGTACTTC
-	TRBD1	TRBV4-1	TRBJ1-4	CASSQGDRENEKLFF	TGCGCCAGCAGCCAAGGCGACAGGGAAAATGAAAAACTGTTTTTT
-	TRBD1	TRBV9	TRBJ1-3	CASSVFDRAGTIYF	TGTGCCAGCAGCGTTTTCGACAGGGCGGGCACCATATATTTT
-	-	TRBV4-2	TRBJ1-6	CASSREGQALSYNSPLHF	TGTGCCAGCAGCCGGGAGGGGCAGGCGCTCTCCTATAATTCACCCCTCCACTTT
-	-	TRBV10-2	TRBJ1-5	CATKEGMANQPQHF	TGCGCCACCAAGGAGGGGATGGCCAATCAGCCCCAGCATTTT
-	-	TRBV15	TRBJ2-7	CATSRDAGNPYEQYF	TGTGCCACCAGCAGAGATGCGGGGAACCCCTACGAGCAGTACTTC
-	TRBD1	TRBV5-1	TRBJ1-2	CASSLGTGENYGYTF	TGCGCCAGCAGCTTGGGGACAGGAGAAAACTATGGCTACACCTTC
-	-	TRBV19	TRBJ2-3	CASSLWASTDTQYF	TGTGCCAGTAGTCTCTGGGCAAGCACAGATACGCAGTATTTT
-	TRBD2	TRBV5-1	TRBJ2-7	CASSFVAGGGYEQYF	TGCGCCAGCAGCTTCGTCGCGGGAGGCGGCTACGAGCAGTACTTC
-	-	TRBV7-9	TRBJ1-1	CASSLDGRATEAFF	TGTGCCAGCAGCTTAGATGGCAGGGCCACTGAAGCTTTCTTT
-	TRBD1	TRBV2	TRBJ2-7	CASTKGGQGGYEQYF	TGTGCCAGCACGAAGGGGGGACAGGGCGGCTACGAGCAGTACTTC
-	TRBD1	TRBV7-4	TRBJ1-3	CASSRFGTGRYTIYF	TGTGCCAGCAGCCGGTTCGGGACAGGGCGGTACACCATATATTTT
-	TRBD1	TRBV4-2	TRBJ1-1	CASSRQGQGNTEAFF	TGTGCCAGCAGCCGCCAAGGACAGGGGAACACTGAAGCTTTCTTT